Presented here are 21 T cell receptor beta chains from one specimen sequenced in a study of T cell responses to AZD1222 COVID-19 vaccine. The repertoire was sequenced with immunoSEQ multiplex PCR; TCRdb's copy has only in-frame clones and lacks some. This sample yields some 64,000 clones, of which roughly 84% are seen a single time; 15% to 20% belongs to the top ten. Sequenced here: peripheral blood, sampled on day 0 of AZD1222 vaccination. The receptors were gathered from an adult in good health.

To note about this clone: Other nucleotide sequences from this sample produce the same CDR3. The V and J genes are TRBV5-1 and TRBJ1-4; maybe TRBD1 (5 bases). The CDR3 sequence is 14 residues long. V was pared by 4 bases and J by 8 bases, with 15 bases between. CDR1 is SGHRS, CDR2 YFSETQ, per germline. In DNA form, the CDR3 reads TGCGCCAGCAGCCCCGGGACTGGTGAGGAAAAACTGTTTTTT. This encodes CASSPGTGEEKLFF.

This chain joins TRBV4-3 and TRBJ2-3; D is unresolved. The germline V and J ends were trimmed by 0 bases and 2 bases, with 9 bases remaining between them. The CDR3 extends over 15 amino acids. Per germline, CDR1 LGHNA and CDR2 YSLEER. The CDR3 reads CASSQERQLTDTQYF. The CDR3 nucleotides are TGCGCCAGCAGCCAAGAAAGGCAGCTCACAGATACGCAGTATTTT.

This clone appeared a single time. The chain recombines TRBV13 with TRBJ1-3, with 7 positions matching TRBD1. The CDR3 is 13 amino acids. The V and J ends lost 4 bases and 7 bases, in that order; junction bases with no gene match: 4. CDR1 is PRHDT, CDR2 FYEKMQ, per germline (reference sequence). CDR3 region: CASSYRGGNTIYF. The CDR3, as DNA: TGTGCCAGCAGCTACAGGGGAGGCAACACCATATATTTT.

V is TRBV5-1 and J is TRBJ2-1, with D hard to call. V gave up 0 bases and J gave up 3 bases, with 7 bases separating them. CDR1 is SGHRS and CDR2 is YFSETQ in the germline V gene. This CDR3 is 14 amino acids long. The CDR3 nucleotides are TGCGCCAGCAGCTTGGAGGTGCGCTACAATGAGCAGTTCTTC. The encoded protein is CASSLEVRYNEQFF.

The V and J genes are TRBV4-2 and TRBJ2-7; either TRBD1 or TRBD2 may supply D (5 bases each). Germline assignment: CDR1 LGHNA and CDR2 YNFKEQ. The germline V and J ends were trimmed by 3 bases and 4 bases, with 13 bases remaining between them. The CDR3 has 14 residues. CDR3 sequence (DNA): TGTGCCAGCAGCCATTATGGTGGGGGATACGAGCAGTACTTC. The encoded protein is CASSHYGGGYEQYF.

The V call is TRBV7-2, the J call TRBJ2-7, with 9 bases aligning to TRBD1. Trimming removed 5 bases from V and 3 bases from J; junction bases left unmatched: 8. This CDR3 is built from 15 residues. Per the germline V gene, CDR1 is SGHTA and CDR2 is FQGNSA. The CDR3 region is CASSVGGTGIYEQYF. In nucleotides, the CDR3 is TGTGCCAGCAGCGTTGGCGGGACAGGGATCTACGAGCAGTACTTC.

V gene TRBV6-5 combines with J gene TRBJ2-7, with D unclear. The CDR3 has 11 amino acids. CDR1 is MNHEY, CDR2 SVGAGI, per germline. V lost 5 bases and J lost 2, with 4 bases in between. CDR3 loop: CASSTPYEQYF. CDR3 nucleotides: TGTGCCAGCAGTACCCCCTACGAGCAGTACTTC.

This clone was detected once. This chain joins TRBV2 and TRBJ2-3; TRBD2 aligns across 7 bases. This CDR3 has 17 residues. Germline lookup yields CDR1 SNHLY and CDR2 FYNNEI. The J segment lost 7 bases and the V segment lost 2 bases, leaving 15 bases of the junction unmatched. The CDR3 protein is CASSETGAGDFSHTQYF. CDR3 sequence (DNA): TGTGCCAGCAGTGAAACGGGCGCGGGAGACTTTTCACATACGCAGTATTTT.

In nucleotides, the CDR3 is TGTGCCAGCACCCTAGCGGCGGTTAGTTACAATGAGCAGTTCTTC. This gives the protein CASTLAAVSYNEQFF. V and J are TRBV9 and TRBJ2-1; 7 bases agree with TRBD2. The CDR3 has 15 amino acids. After removal of 6 bases from V and 4 bases from J, the junction contained 10 bases not matched to a gene. CDR1 is SGDLS and CDR2 is YYNGEE in the germline V gene.

The V call is TRBV21-1, the J call TRBJ2-7; the listed D gene, TRBD1, was not tested against the DNA. TRBV21-1 is a pseudogene locus. This CDR3 contains 13 residues. This chain's CDR3 is CASTKTGSYEQYF. CDR3 sequence (DNA): TGTGCCAGCACCAAGACAGGGTCCTACGAGCAGTACTTC.

The V gene is TRBV6-5, the J gene TRBJ2-5, with TRBD2 matching over 13 bases. Germline V CDR1 and CDR2: MNHEY, SVGAGI. The trim removed 8 bases at V and 6 bases at J, leaving 9 bases unmatched. The CDR3 has 15 amino acids. DNA of the CDR3: TGTGCCAGCGTCGGACTAGCGGGAGAGGGAAAGACCCAGTACTTC. This sequence encodes CASVGLAGEGKTQYF.

This clone was picked up one time. The chain uses TRBV5-1 and TRBJ2-3, with 9 positions matching TRBD2. The CDR3 has 18 residues. The junction had 9 bases not matched to a gene; V was cut back by 1 base and J by 0 bases. In germline, CDR1 is SGHRS, CDR2 YFSETQ. CDR3 sequence reads: CASSLYQRGATSTDTQYF. CDR3 sequence (DNA): TGCGCCAGCAGCTTGTACCAGCGGGGGGCGACTAGCACAGATACGCAGTATTTT.

This chain uses TRBV12-3 or TRBV12-4 with TRBJ1-5; no reliable D call. The V end was cut by 6 bases, the J end by 0 bases, with 6 bases between. The CDR3 contains 13 residues. The CDR3 here is CASSDFSNQPQHF. CDR3 nucleotides: TGTGCCAGCAGCGACTTTAGCAATCAGCCCCAGCATTTT.

The J gene is TRBJ1-6, the V gene TRBV7-2; D is unresolved. The V end was cut by 0 bases, the J end by 5 bases, with 5 bases between. The CDR3 consists of 14 residues. Per germline, CDR1 SGHTA and CDR2 FQGNSA. The CDR3 nucleotides are TGTGCCAGCAGCTTAGCGAGGGATAATTCACCCCTCCACTTT. Translating it yields CASSLARDNSPLHF.

The gene calls are TRBV19 and TRBJ2-7, with D possibly being TRBD1 or TRBD2 (5 bases each). Germline CDR1 reads LNHDA; CDR2 reads SQIVND (reference sequence). The CDR3 sequence is 14 residues long. V lost 7 bases and J 1 base, leaving 14 bases between the germline ends. The CDR3 reads CASNDQGPSYEQYF. DNA of the CDR3: TGTGCCAGTAATGATCAGGGACCTTCCTACGAGCAGTACTTC.

J is TRBJ1-2 and V is TRBV19, with TRBD1 matching 7 bases. The germline CDR1 and CDR2 sequences are LNHDA and SQIVND (reference sequence). This CDR3 has 12 amino acids. Germline trimming cut 7 bases from V and 2 bases from J; bases unmatched to any gene: 1. The CDR3 DNA reads as TGTGCCAGTACCAGGGGGAACTATGGCTACACCTTC. Translated, it gives CASTRGNYGYTF.

The J gene is TRBJ2-5, the V gene TRBV7-6; 8 positions agree with TRBD1. V was clipped by 5 bases and J by 14 bases; unmatched bases: 13. The CDR3 runs to 13 residues. Per the germline V gene, CDR1 is SGHVS and CDR2 is FNYEAQ. The chain's CDR3 is CASSPPITGGSYF. The CDR3 nucleotides read TGTGCCAGCAGCCCCCCAATAACAGGGGGATCTTACTTC.

The chain couples TRBV4-3 to TRBJ1-3, with 9 bases identical to TRBD1. V lost 4 bases, J lost 4 bases, and 11 bases stayed unmatched. The CDR3 sequence is 17 residues long. Germline V gene data show CDR1 as LGHNA and CDR2 as YSLEER. The CDR3 here is CASSPKSGTGTGNTIYF. DNA of the CDR3: TGCGCCAGCAGCCCCAAGTCCGGGACAGGGACAGGAAACACCATATATTTT.

In this sample, this clone turned up once. The V gene is TRBV24-1, the J gene TRBJ2-1, with 12 nucleotides matching TRBD1. This CDR3 comprises 15 residues. Germline CDR1 reads KGHDR; CDR2 reads SFDVKD. V trimming: 5 bases; J trimming: 7 bases; junction bases outside the gene matches: 5. The CDR3 coding sequence is TGTGCCACCAGTGTCCGGGACAGGGGGCTGAATGAGCAGTTCTTC. This translates into CATSVRDRGLNEQFF.

CDR3 sequence reads: CASSRWDAGEKLFF. The CDR3 nucleotides are TGTGCCAGCAGCCGGTGGGACGCGGGTGAAAAACTGTTTTTT. This sequence joins TRBV5-4 and TRBJ1-4, with a tentative D call TRBD1 (5 bases). The CDR3 runs 14 residues. Germline CDR1 SGHNT, CDR2 YYREEE (reference sequence). Trimming stripped 4 bases from V and 7 bases from J, with 14 bases between.

The chain is built from TRBV29-1 and TRBJ2-1; 7 bases map to TRBD2. The trim removed 4 bases at V and 9 bases at J, leaving 21 bases unmatched. The CDR3 totals 17 residues. CDR1 is SQVTM and CDR2 is ANQGSEA in the germline V gene. In DNA form, the CDR3 reads TGCAGCGTTGCGCGCCCGCAAGGAGGGAGGGCCGGGAGTGAGCAGTTCTTC. Translating it yields CSVARPQGGRAGSEQFF.